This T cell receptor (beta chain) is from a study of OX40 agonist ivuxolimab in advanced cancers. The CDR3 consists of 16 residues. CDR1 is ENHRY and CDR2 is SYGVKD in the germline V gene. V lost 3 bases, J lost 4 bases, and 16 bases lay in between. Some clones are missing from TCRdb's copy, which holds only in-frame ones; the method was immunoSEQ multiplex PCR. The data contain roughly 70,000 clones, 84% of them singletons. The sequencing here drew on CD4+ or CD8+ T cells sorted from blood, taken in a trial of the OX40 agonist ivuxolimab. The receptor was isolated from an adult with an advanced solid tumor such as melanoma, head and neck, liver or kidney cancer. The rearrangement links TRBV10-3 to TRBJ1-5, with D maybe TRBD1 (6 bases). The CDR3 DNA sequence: TGTGCCATCAGTGACCCCGACAGGTTTTGGAATCAGCCCCAGCATTTT. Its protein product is CAISDPDRFWNQPQHF.